Reported below is one T cell receptor (beta chain). After removal of 2 bases from V and 9 bases from J, the junction contained 3 bases not matched to a gene. Looked up from germline, CDR1 is MNHNS and CDR2 is SASEGT. The length of the CDR3 is 14 residues. These data come from a study of tumour-infiltrating T cells in Burkitt lymphoma. Study context: Repertoire clonality predicted overall and progression-free survival.

Profiling relied on immunoSEQ multiplex PCR, and the TCRdb table lists in-frame clones only, not all of them. The table has roughly 9,100 clones, 62% seen once. V usage is TRBV6-1 and J usage is TRBJ1-6; 8 bases agree with TRBD1. This clonotype originated in a human donor with diffuse large B-cell lymphoma. Input material: tumor tissue. The CDR3 nucleotides read TGTGCCAGCAGTGAAAGGGACAGGCGTTCACCCCTCCACTTT. As protein: CASSERDRRSPLHF.